These 32 T cell receptor beta chains share one sample of origin, sequenced in a study of beta chain features in type 1 diabetes. Isolated RNA was reverse transcribed in full, so expressed TCRB transcripts were sequenced. TCRdb's table, derived via immunoSEQ multiplex PCR, lists solely in-frame clones and lacks some. The data show 850,000 to 900,000 clones, with roughly a sixth seen just once and about 0.025% held by the top ten. The sequenced sample consisted of naive CD4+ T cells from blood. The receptors derive from a woman between 18 and 29 years old in good health.

The table lists this clone with a few counts. V and J are TRBV5-5 and TRBJ2-2; D is ambiguous. The V gene's germline CDR1 is SGHKS and CDR2 YYEKEE (reference sequence). The CDR3 has 14 amino acids. Trimming cost V 0 bases and J 4 bases, with 7 bases left between them. The CDR3 spells CASSLVGSTGELFF. CDR3 bases: TGTGCCAGCAGCTTGGTCGGAAGCACCGGGGAGCTGTTTTTT. The entire variable domain, with the rest obtained from reference TRBV5-5 and TRBJ2-2, is as follows: DAGVTQSPTHLIKTRGQQVTLRCSPISGHKSVSWYQQVLGQGPQFIFQYYEKEERGRGNFPDRFSARQFPNYSSELNVNALLLGDSALYLCASSLVGSTGELFFGEGSRLTVL.

The genes are TRBV7-9 and TRBJ2-2; no clear D gene. The CDR3 runs 16 residues. Trimming pared 4 bases from V and 2 bases from J, leaving 14 bases between. Germline CDR1 SEHNR, CDR2 FQNEAQ (reference sequence). CDR3 amino acids: CASSSPTSKNTGELFF. As DNA, the CDR3 is TGTGCCAGCAGCTCACCCACCTCCAAAAACACCGGGGAGCTGTTTTTT.

This chain links TRBV18 with TRBJ1-3; D is undetermined. V lost 5 bases, J lost 0 bases, and 8 bases lay in between. CDR1 is KGHSH and CDR2 is LQKENI in the germline V gene. There are 14 residues in the CDR3. The CDR3 DNA is TGTGCCAGCTCAGGACTCCTCTCTGGAAACACCATATATTTT. It yields the protein CASSGLLSGNTIYF.

This clone was found a few times. A read error may produce the germline difference seen at one junction end. V is TRBV7-9 and J is TRBJ2-5, with D possibly matching TRBD2 (5 bases). The CDR3 totals 13 residues. Germline V gene data show CDR1 as SEHNR and CDR2 as FQNEAQ (reference sequence). DNA of the CDR3: TGTGCCAGCAGCCTAGCAGTGGCAGAGACCCAGTACTTC. Encoded protein: CASSLAVAETQYF.

The rearrangement joins TRBV9 to TRBJ2-1, with a possible D match to TRBD1 (6 bases). This CDR3 region has 15 residues. Deletions cut 0 bases from V and 5 bases from J, with 12 bases between. Germline assignment: CDR1 SGDLS and CDR2 YYNGEE. CDR3 bases: TGTGCCAGCAGCGTAGGAGGACAGAGCAACAATGAGCAGTTCTTC. Translating gives CASSVGGQSNNEQFF.

This clone occurred a few times. The rearrangement joins TRBV21-1 to TRBJ2-3; TRBD2, as called in the table, went unchecked against the DNA. TRBV21-1 counts as a pseudogene. The CDR3 contains 17 residues. The CDR3 reads CASRTFREFSITDTQYF. CDR3 nucleotides: TGTGCCAGTAGGACTTTTCGGGAGTTCAGCATCACAGATACGCAGTATTTT.

V usage is TRBV7-3 and J usage is TRBJ2-1; TRBD2 matches at 8 bases. Germline V lookup: CDR1 SGHTA, CDR2 FQGTGA. This CDR3 is built from 15 residues. Trimming removed 2 bases from V and 3 bases from J; junction bases left unmatched: 3. In DNA form, the CDR3 reads TGTGCCAGCAGCTTACTAGCGGGCAACTACAATGAGCAGTTCTTC. Translation gives CASSLLAGNYNEQFF. Together with reference TRBV7-3 and TRBJ2-1, the CDR3 gives the full variable domain: GAGVSQTPSNKVTEKGKYVELRCDPISGHTALYWYRQSLGQGPEFLIYFQGTGAADDSGLPNDRFFAVRPEGSVSTLKIQRTERGDSAVYLCASSLLAGNYNEQFFGPGTRLTVL.

This clone was seen only a few times. The CDR3 DNA sequence: TGCGCCAGCAGCCAAGATCGAGGGTCGTTTCAAGAGACCCAGTACTTC. It specifies CASSQDRGSFQETQYF. V usage is TRBV4-1 and J usage is TRBJ2-5, with D possibly being TRBD2 (5 bases). CDR1 and CDR2 from the germline V gene are MGHRA and YSYEKL. V gave up 0 bases and J gave up 2 bases, with 13 bases separating them. This CDR3 has 16 residues.

The chain is built from TRBV9 and TRBJ2-1, with TRBD2 matching 10 bases. The CDR3 consists of 15 residues. Germline V CDR1 and CDR2: SGDLS, YYNGEE. V gave up 2 bases and J gave up 10 bases; unmatched junction bases: 9. The CDR3 is CASSVRSGRAGEQFF. CDR3 bases: TGTGCCAGCAGCGTTCGGAGCGGGAGGGCCGGCGAGCAGTTCTTC.

On this clone itself: Other DNA sequences in this specimen translate into the identical CDR3. The chain employs TRBV18 and TRBJ2-1; TRBD2 matches at 7 bases. This CDR3 is built from 13 residues. Trimming at V came to 3 bases and at J to 7 bases, leaving 3 bases not matched to a gene. Per the germline V gene, CDR1 is KGHSH and CDR2 is LQKENI. This CDR3 reads CASSPRDYNEQFF. CDR3 DNA sequence: TGTGCCAGCTCACCCCGGGACTATAATGAGCAGTTCTTC.

The CDR3 bases are TGTGCCAGCAGCCCAGGGACTAGCGCGGAGACCCAGTACTTC. Translating gives CASSPGTSAETQYF. This rearrangement joins TRBV7-9 to TRBJ2-5, with 10 bases lining up with TRBD2. Germline V gene sequence: CDR1 SEHNR, CDR2 FQNEAQ (reference sequence). Germline trimming cut 5 bases from V and 5 bases from J; bases unmatched to any gene: 5. The CDR3 is 14 amino acids. Drawing the rest from reference TRBV7-9 and TRBJ2-5, the complete variable domain is DTGVSQNPRHKITKRGQNVTFRCDPISEHNRLYWYRQTLGQGPEFLTYFQNEAQLEKSRLLSDRFSAERPKGSFSTLEIQRTEQGDSAMYLCASSPGTSAETQYFGPGTRLLVL.

This clone was picked up a small number of times. This chain joins TRBV7-3 and TRBJ2-1; TRBD2 is a possible D gene (5 bases). Germline-derived CDR1 and CDR2 are SGHTA and FQGTGA. V lost 5 bases, J lost 5 bases, and 13 bases lay in between. This CDR3 comprises 14 residues. The DNA of the CDR3 is TGTGCCAGCAGCATTTACCGGGAAAACAATGAGCAGTTCTTC. This codes for CASSIYRENNEQFF.

V is TRBV10-1 and J is TRBJ2-5, with D possibly matching TRBD2 (5 bases). Trimming took 5 bases from V and 4 from J, leaving 11 bases between them. There are 13 residues in the CDR3. Germline CDR1 and CDR2: WNHNN and SYGVQD (reference sequence). The chain's CDR3 is CASSRLRGETQYF. As DNA, the CDR3 is TGCGCCAGCAGTAGACTTCGGGGAGAGACCCAGTACTTC.

This clone was counted a few times. V and J are TRBV23-1 and TRBJ2-2; D not resolved. Being an ORF, TRBV23-1 has a function that is uncertain. Trimming pared 3 bases from V and 3 bases from J, leaving 14 bases between. The CDR3 covers 16 residues. The CDR3 coding sequence is TGCGCCAGCAGTCATTGTCTTCAGGCGTACACCGGGGAGCTGTTTTTT. It yields the protein CASSHCLQAYTGELFF.

The CDR3 nucleotides read TGTGCCAGCAGCCAAGTTCTAGCGGGAGTAATTAAGCAGTTCTTC. Amino acid sequence: CASSQVLAGVIKQFF. The chain is built from TRBV14 and TRBJ2-1, with 10 nucleotides matching TRBD2. J gave up 11 bases and V 1 base, and 8 bases lay outside the gene matches. The CDR3 has 15 residues. Germline CDR1 and CDR2: SGHDN and FVKESK.

The rearrangement joins TRBV7-2 to TRBJ2-6; D unresolved. This CDR3 contains 18 residues. V was clipped by 7 bases and J by 0 bases, with 19 bases between them. CDR1 is SGHTA and CDR2 is FQGNSA in the germline V gene. The CDR3 reads CASTLSRRTASGANVLTF. CDR3 nucleotides: TGTGCCAGCACCCTGTCCAGACGGACGGCCTCTGGGGCCAACGTCCTGACTTTC.

The V gene is TRBV6-5, the J gene TRBJ2-1; D is uncertain. CDR1 MNHEY and CDR2 SVGAGI come from the germline V gene. The CDR3 has 13 amino acids. With 8 bases removed from V and 0 bases from J, the gap between germline ends came to 8 bases. The chain's CDR3 is CASAAGSYNEQFF. CDR3 nucleotides: TGTGCCAGCGCGGCAGGCTCCTACAATGAGCAGTTCTTC.

This chain links TRBV18 with TRBJ2-1; tentatively, D is TRBD1 (6 bases). With 5 bases removed from V and 4 bases from J, the gap between germline ends came to 15 bases. The CDR3 extends over 15 amino acids. The germline CDR1 and CDR2 sequences are KGHSH and LQKENI. The CDR3 spells CASSANRAVYNEQFF. CDR3 coding DNA: TGTGCCAGCTCAGCGAACAGGGCCGTTTACAATGAGCAGTTCTTC.

This clone was detected only a few times. This chain links TRBV7-8 with TRBJ2-1; D not certain. V was cut by 9 bases and J by 3 bases, with 6 bases left in between. This CDR3 is 11 amino acids long. Germline CDR1 SGHVS, CDR2 FQNEAQ. The chain's CDR3 is CASTFYNEQFF. CDR3 nucleotide sequence: TGTGCCAGTACCTTCTACAATGAGCAGTTCTTC.

The CDR3 DNA sequence: TGTGCCAGCAGTCATAAGGGGTTAGGGGTGGTTCAGCCCCAGCATTTT. Translated, it gives CASSHKGLGVVQPQHF. The chain couples TRBV28 to TRBJ1-5; TRBD1 is a possible D gene (5 bases). Germline CDR1 is MDHEN and CDR2 is SYDVKM. Trimming removed 5 bases at V and 6 bases at J, with 20 bases between. This CDR3 spans 16 amino acids.

This clone was picked up a small number of times. This sequence joins TRBV7-8 and TRBJ2-2; D is unclear. The CDR3 is made up of 14 amino acids. Germline CDR1 and CDR2: SGHVS and FQNEAQ. The V and J ends lost 0 bases and 6 bases respectively, with 8 bases between them. The CDR3: CASSLARLAGELFF. The CDR3 nucleotides are TGTGCCAGCAGCTTAGCCCGACTGGCCGGGGAGCTGTTTTTT.

With regard to this clone: This sample includes further DNA sequences coding for the same CDR3. The chain links TRBV4-2 to TRBJ2-3; the D gene is possibly TRBD2 (5 bases). Germline CDR1 LGHNA, CDR2 YNFKEQ. The CDR3 contains 14 residues. Trimming removed 3 bases at V and 4 bases at J, with 11 bases between. CDR3 sequence reads: CASSQELGPDTQYF. Here the CDR3 DNA reads TGTGCCAGCAGCCAGGAACTAGGTCCAGATACGCAGTATTTT.

This chain uses TRBV5-1 with TRBJ2-2; 12 bases line up with TRBD2. Per the germline V gene, CDR1 is SGHRS and CDR2 is YFSETQ. This CDR3 comprises 15 residues. Trimming at V came to 4 bases and at J to 7 bases, leaving 5 bases not matched to a gene. The CDR3 here is CASSQTSGSLGELFF. The CDR3 DNA sequence: TGCGCCAGCAGCCAGACTAGCGGGAGTCTCGGGGAGCTGTTTTTT.

This chain joins TRBV2 and TRBJ2-1, with D possibly being TRBD2 (5 bases). CDR1 is SNHLY, CDR2 FYNNEI, per germline. The CDR3 extends over 13 amino acids. V was cut by 5 bases and J by 6 bases, with 11 bases left in between. This chain's CDR3 is CASSILVGNEQFF. CDR3 DNA sequence: TGTGCCAGCAGTATACTAGTGGGCAATGAGCAGTTCTTC.

V and J are TRBV5-1 and TRBJ2-5; 9 bases are a match to TRBD1. The J call is in doubt because the DNA end fits TRBJ2-7 better. This CDR3 is 15 amino acids long. CDR1 and CDR2 from the germline V gene are SGHRS and YFSETQ. As DNA, the CDR3 is TGCGCCAGCAGCTCGGGACAGGGAAGCTCCTACGAGCAGTACTTC. Protein: CASSSGQGSSYEQYF.

This clone was detected a few times. V gene TRBV7-9 combines with J gene TRBJ2-1; 13 nucleotides agree with TRBD2. From germline, CDR1 is SEHNR and CDR2 FQNEAQ (reference sequence). The CDR3 spans 17 residues. V shed 2 bases and J 8 bases; nucleotides not matched to a gene: 9. CDR3 nucleotides: TGTGCCAGCAGCTTACGACTAGCGGGAGGACGGGGCCATGAGCAGTTCTTC. This gives the protein CASSLRLAGGRGHEQFF.

The chain combines TRBV7-2 with TRBJ2-1, with TRBD2 matching 7 bases. The CDR3 is made up of 15 amino acids. V shed 5 bases, J shed 6 bases, and the junction held 10 bases outside the gene matches. Germline V gene data show CDR1 as SGHTA and CDR2 as FQGNSA. DNA of the CDR3: TGTGCCAGCAGCCCCTACGTAGGACTAGTCAATGAGCAGTTCTTC. Protein: CASSPYVGLVNEQFF.

This sequence joins TRBV7-3 and TRBJ1-5, with unresolved D. The CDR3 is 13 residues long. V gave up 5 bases and J gave up 0 bases, with 5 bases separating them. CDR1 is SGHTA, CDR2 FQGTGA, per germline. The CDR3 DNA follows: TGTGCCAGCAGCAGTTATAGCAATCAGCCCCAGCATTTT. Protein product: CASSSYSNQPQHF.

This clone was detected a few times. V and J are TRBV7-2 and TRBJ2-2; D not resolved. Trimming took 5 bases from V and 0 from J, leaving 13 bases between them. Germline V gene sequence: CDR1 SGHTA, CDR2 FQGNSA. CDR3 size: 16 residues. CDR3 amino acids: CASSPQVPANTGELFF. CDR3 coding DNA: TGTGCCAGCAGCCCGCAGGTCCCCGCGAACACCGGGGAGCTGTTTTTT.

The chain uses TRBV14 and TRBJ2-6; no reliable D call. Germline values: CDR1 SGHDN, CDR2 FVKESK. V lost 2 bases, J lost 2 bases, and 7 bases lay in between. This CDR3 comprises 15 residues. The CDR3 loop reads CASSQRFPGANVLTF. The CDR3 DNA reads as TGTGCCAGCAGCCAACGGTTCCCTGGGGCCAACGTCCTGACTTTC. Filled out from reference TRBV14 and TRBJ2-6, the complete variable domain reads EAGVTQFPSHSVIEKGQTVTLRCDPISGHDNLYWYRRVMGKEIKFLLHFVKESKQDESGMPNNRFLAERTGGTYSTLKVQPAELEDSGVYFCASSQRFPGANVLTFGAGSRLTVL.

A few counts support this clone. The chain recombines TRBV6-6 with TRBJ2-6; D call uncertain. Germline V gene data show CDR1 as MNHNY and CDR2 as SVGAGI (reference sequence). CDR3 length equals 13 residues. V was shortened by 6 bases and J by 2 bases, with 5 bases between the two germline ends. The CDR3 loop is CASRRAGANVLTF. DNA for the CDR3: TGTGCCAGCAGACGAGCTGGGGCCAACGTCCTGACTTTC.

This clone was detected only a few times. J is TRBJ2-2 and V is TRBV14, with 14 bases fitting TRBD2. CDR3 length equals 18 residues. CDR1 and CDR2 from the germline V gene are SGHDN and FVKESK. The V and J ends lost 5 bases and 0 bases, in that order; junction bases with no gene match: 5. As DNA, the CDR3 is TGTGCCAGCAGCTTACGGACTAGCGGGAGGTCGAACACCGGGGAGCTGTTTTTT. It encodes CASSLRTSGRSNTGELFF.